The T cell receptor beta chain under discussion was sequenced for a study of CD8+ T cells in alopecia areata. Study results and caveats: Relative to normal scalp, lesional scalp, especially alopecia totalis/universalis, showed higher clonality.

There are a few counts of this clone. Its antigen is still unknown. Isolated RNA was reverse transcribed into cDNA used as the sequencing template. Profiling relied on immunoSEQ multiplex PCR, and the TCRdb table lists in-frame clones only, not all of them. Of about 14,000 clones in the sample, about 50% were seen once. The investigators collected lesional scalp punch biopsies and peripheral blood from alopecia areata patients. With V trimmed by 1 base and J by 5 bases, 2 bases remained unmatched. Germline values: CDR1 LGHNA, CDR2 YNFKEQ. The CDR3 spans 15 residues. The sample was skin, taken at week 0. The sequence was collected from a human donor with alopecia areata. The chain couples TRBV4-2 to TRBJ2-1, with TRBD2 matching over 10 bases. As DNA, the CDR3 is TGTGCCAGCAGCCAAGCTACTAGCGGGGACAATGAGCAGTTCTTC. It encodes CASSQATSGDNEQFF.